This T cell receptor beta chain was profiled in a study of cytomegalovirus exposure and HLA in healthy donors. CDR3 length: 13 amino acids. V was cut by 4 bases and J by 6 bases, with 9 bases left in between. Germline V gene data show CDR1 as ENHRY and CDR2 as SYGVKD. These donors were members of the roughly 120-subject validation cohort, a group separate from the approximately 640-subject first cohort. Clones were read by immunoSEQ multiplex PCR, and TCRdb kept only the in-frame ones, dropping some. The sample records 260,000 or so clones, around 87% being singletons. The chain has TRBV10-3 and TRBJ1-4; D unresolved. The receptor was isolated from a man younger than 35 in good health and CMV-seronegative. The sequencing input was PBMCs. The CDR3 nucleotides read TGTGCCATCAGTGCGGGTTTGGATGAAAAACTGTTTTTT. Its translation: CAISAGLDEKLFF.